This T cell receptor (beta chain) was profiled in a study of CD8+CD57+ T cells in acquired aplastic anemia. For the study at large: Sorted CD4+ and CD8+ cells gave an average of approximately 3 ug of DNA. Healthy-donor CD4+ cells averaged roughly 11 million reads. General study findings and limits: Patients and controls were found to share 25 to 35 CD8+ CDR3 sequences.

With V trimmed by 9 bases and J by 0 bases, 7 bases remained unmatched. The germline V gene encodes CDR1 ENHRY and CDR2 SYGVKD. CDR3 length: 15 residues. Investigators profiled TCR beta VDJ and CDR3 from genomic DNA template. TCRdb re-analysed the reads in MiXCR, keeping a single row per CDR3 protein. The sample shows 200,000 to 250,000 distinct CDR3 sequences, almost 35% of them seen only once. As to this clonotype: Its antigen is not identified.

This chain joins TRBV10-3 and TRBJ2-1; the match to TRBD1 covers 8 bases. The sequence came from a human donor in good health, serving as a control. Sequencing used sorted CD4+, CD8+, or CD8+CD57+ T cells (not recorded which) from PBMCs. CDR3 in DNA: TGTGCCATAGGTGGACAGGGAAGCTCCTACAATGAGCAGTTCTTC. It is translated as CAIGGQGSSYNEQFF.